This TCR beta chain was recovered during a study of cytomegalovirus exposure and HLA in healthy donors. The wider study: The roughly 100 million unique TCR beta sequences, from roughly 180 million T cells, were found by an earlier analysis. The study's findings and limits: A later analysis reported that several of the most significant clusters appeared to be linked to common viral pathogens, among them Epstein-Barr virus. Later analysis identified about 17,000 TCR beta sequences associated with HLA alleles, using a false discovery rate threshold of 0.05.

To note about this clone: What it binds is unknown.

The PCR ran on 60 Vbeta and 13 Jbeta primers. Per the original data handling: A later analysis tallied about 80 million unique TCR beta chains, about 11 million of them shared. Here immunoSEQ multiplex PCR was the method, and the copy in TCRdb shows in-frame clones only, minus some. From that table come the V and J calls and clone size; the DNA was used to work out D and trimming. The table has about 140,000 clones, roughly 10% seen once. Germline V lookup: CDR1 SGDLS, CDR2 YYNGEE. The CDR3 extends over 16 amino acids. The V end lost 2 bases, the J end lost 2 bases, and 15 bases lay between the germline ends.

The sample was PBMCs. The V call is TRBV9, the J call TRBJ2-3; a possible D gene is TRBD2 (5 bases). The TCR was taken from a man aged 45 to 65 in good health and CMV-seronegative. The CDR3 coding sequence is TGTGCCAGCAGCGTGGCTGCGAGGGTTTCCACAGATACGCAGTATTTT. It codes for CASSVAARVSTDTQYF.